This T cell receptor (beta chain) is from a study of shared clonotypes between healthy human individuals. About the study: In total, the donors were a couple of women and a few men aged 18 to 49. Per-donor plates numbered three CD4 naive, three CD4 memory, two CD8 naive and one CD8 memory.

General observations from the study: Relative to memory subsets, naive subsets generally showed larger estimated richness. A handful of donors showed sharing of around 5% of naive CD4 clonotypes.

Of note for this clone: Its target is not known.

Produced via immunoSEQ multiplex PCR; TCRdb's table is partial and in-frame only. The sample yields approximately 640,000 clones, roughly 87% seen once. V was pared by 1 base and J by 2 bases, with 0 bases of the junction left unmatched. Looked up from germline, CDR1 is SSHAT and CDR2 is FNYEAQ (reference sequence). The CDR3 spans 14 residues. The TCR was taken from a man aged 18 to 29 in good health. Some clones in this sample may be carry-over from other donors' samples. The V call is TRBV7-7, the J call TRBJ2-7, with 9 bases matching TRBD1. Material: memory CD8+ T cells from PBMCs. The subset is: CD45RO+ cells pooled with CCR7-negative TemRA cells. CDR3 coding DNA: TGTGCCAGCAGCTTAGGGACAGGGGCCTACGAGCAGTACTTC. It yields the protein CASSLGTGAYEQYF.